This T cell receptor (beta chain) was retrieved from a study of T cell repertoires in cytomegalovirus infection. Background on the study: An indication of both CMV infection and matching HLA type came from public TCR beta signatures. General study findings and limits: Across the ex vivo response, the dominant clonotypes were HLA-C-restricted CMV-specific TCR beta clonotypes.

V was pared by 1 base and J by 6 bases, with 16 bases between. CDR1 is SEHNR, CDR2 FQNEAQ, per germline (reference sequence). The CDR3 is made up of 16 amino acids. TCRdb reprocessed the reads via MiXCR and lists one record per CDR3 protein. This sample yields 360,000 or so distinct CDR3 sequences, of which around a third are seen a single time; about 13% belongs to the top ten. This clonotype has just a few counts. Its matching antigen is unknown. Sequenced material: cultured PBMCs, taken from culture after CMV antigen stimulation. This clonotype originated in a human donor in good health (CMV status not recorded). Some clones in this sample may be carry-over from other donors' samples. The V and J genes are TRBV7-9 and TRBJ2-1; D is undetermined. The CDR3 DNA reads as TGTGCCAGCAGCTTAGATCCGTCCCGGGTAGGCAATGAGCAGTTCTTC. Translated: CASSLDPSRVGNEQFF.